This is a list of T cell receptor beta chains from one sample in a study of PD-1 blockade in classical Hodgkin lymphoma. Sequencing was performed with immunoSEQ multiplex PCR; in TCRdb, only in-frame clones are kept and a portion is missing. The repertoire holds approximately 89,000 clones, with nearly 85% as singletons. The specimen was peripheral blood mononuclear cells (PBMCs), collected before the fourth cycle of nivolumab. These TCRs come from a human donor with classical Hodgkin lymphoma. CDR3s include the opening cysteine and the closing phenylalanine or tryptophan. The D gene is left open where the match is weak. The size entry is marked missing in some rows and otherwise reads once, few, many or a size class.

DNA: TGTGCCAGCAGCTTACTGGGGGGAGGTAGCACAGATACGCAGTATTTT; CDR3: CASSLLGGGSTDTQYF; D: -; V: TRBV7-8; length: 16; size: -; J: TRBJ2-3
DNA: TGTGCCAGCAGTGTGGACGGAAGTCAATCCTACGAGCAGTACTTC; CDR3: CASSVDGSQSYEQYF; D: -; V: TRBV6-6; length: 15; size: -; J: TRBJ2-7
DNA: TGTGCCAGCAGAGGACGGGAGGGCAAGCAGTACTTC; CDR3: CASRGREGKQYF; D: TRBD2; V: TRBV7-2; length: 12; size: -; J: TRBJ2-7
DNA: TGTGCCAGCAGCCGGGGACAGAGGGCTGAAGCTTTCTTT; CDR3: CASSRGQRAEAFF; D: TRBD1; V: TRBV6-5; length: 13; size: -; J: TRBJ1-1
DNA: TGTGCCAGCAGTTTCATTTTTGGCAATCAGCCCCAGCATTTT; CDR3: CASSFIFGNQPQHF; D: -; V: TRBV28; length: 14; size: -; J: TRBJ1-5
DNA: TGTGCCATCAGTGGGGCTAGCAGCTACGAGCAGTACTTC; CDR3: CAISGASSYEQYF; D: -; V: TRBV10-3; length: 13; size: -; J: TRBJ2-7
DNA: TGTGCCAGCAGCTTGGGTGACACCCCTAATGAAAAACTGTTTTTT; CDR3: CASSLGDTPNEKLFF; D: -; V: TRBV5-4; length: 15; size: few; J: TRBJ1-4
DNA: TGTGCCAGCAGCCCCCGACTAGCGGTCCCGTCCACAGATACGCAGTATTTT; CDR3: CASSPRLAVPSTDTQYF; D: TRBD2; V: TRBV7-3; length: 17; size: -; J: TRBJ2-3
DNA: TGCAGCGTTTATGAGGTGAACACTGAAGCTTTCTTT; CDR3: CSVYEVNTEAFF; D: -; V: TRBV29-1; length: 12; size: -; J: TRBJ1-1
DNA: TGTGCCAGCTCCAACTTGTTGCGGGAGAATGAGCAGTTCTTC; CDR3: CASSNLLRENEQFF; D: TRBD2; V: TRBV7-9; length: 14; size: once; J: TRBJ2-1
DNA: TGTGCCAGCTCCTCCTTCCCTGACTCGAACACTGAAGCTTTCTTT; CDR3: CASSSFPDSNTEAFF; D: -; V: TRBV18; length: 15; size: few; J: TRBJ1-1
DNA: TGTGCCAGCAGCTTCTCCCCCATCGGGGACAGGGCCTATCTTTTCTATGGCTACACCTTC; CDR3: CASSFSPIGDRAYLFYGYTF; D: TRBD1; V: TRBV5-4; length: 20; size: once; J: TRBJ1-2
DNA: TGCGCCAGCAGCCAAGTAGCGGGACTAGCGGGAGATCGGTACTTC; CDR3: CASSQVAGLAGDRYF; D: TRBD2; V: TRBV4-1; length: 15; size: once; J: TRBJ2-7
DNA: TGTGCCAGCAGCCTCGAGCAGGGGGTTGTCTACGAGCAGTACTTC; CDR3: CASSLEQGVVYEQYF; D: TRBD1; V: TRBV4-2; length: 15; size: -; J: TRBJ2-7
DNA: TGTGCCAGCAGCTTAGTGGGGAGCCTCTCCTACAATGAGCAGTTCTTC; CDR3: CASSLVGSLSYNEQFF; D: -; V: TRBV11-2; length: 16; size: -; J: TRBJ2-1
DNA: TGTGCCAGCAGCCCGCGACAGGGGAGATCAAACAATGAGCAGTTCTTC; CDR3: CASSPRQGRSNNEQFF; D: TRBD1; V: TRBV7-2; length: 16; size: -; J: TRBJ2-1
DNA: TGTGCCAGCAGCTTCGTTGGGGGTAACACTGAAGCTTTCTTT; CDR3: CASSFVGGNTEAFF; D: -; V: TRBV7-9; length: 14; size: -; J: TRBJ1-1
DNA: TGCGCCAGCAGCACCGAACTAGCGCAACGCGGGGAGCTGTTTTTT; CDR3: CASSTELAQRGELFF; D: TRBD2; V: TRBV5-1; length: 15; size: few; J: TRBJ2-2
DNA: TGTGCCAGTAGTATCAGGGCCGGAATTAGCACAGATACGCAGTATTTT; CDR3: CASSIRAGISTDTQYF; D: -; V: TRBV19; length: 16; size: once; J: TRBJ2-3
DNA: TGTGCCAGCAGCGCAAACAGGGGGTCCACTGAAGCTTTCTTT; CDR3: CASSANRGSTEAFF; D: TRBD1; V: TRBV7-2; length: 14; size: -; J: TRBJ1-1
DNA: TGTGCCAGCAGCTTAGCGGACTCCTACAATGAGCAGTTCTTC; CDR3: CASSLADSYNEQFF; D: -; V: TRBV7-2; length: 14; size: -; J: TRBJ2-1
DNA: TGTGCCAGCAGTGGGGGTCTAGGGACAGTAGAGATTAAGACCCAGTACTTC; CDR3: CASSGGLGTVEIKTQYF; D: TRBD1; V: TRBV2; length: 17; size: -; J: TRBJ2-5
DNA: TGTGCCAGTAGTGGATCTAGCGGGAGAGGCTATGAGCAGTTCTTC; CDR3: CASSGSSGRGYEQFF; D: TRBD2; V: TRBV19; length: 15; size: -; J: TRBJ2-1
DNA: TGCAGCGTTGAGACCGGGGCGGGCTACGAGCAGTACTTC; CDR3: CSVETGAGYEQYF; D: -; V: TRBV29-1; length: 13; size: -; J: TRBJ2-7
DNA: TGCAGCGTTGAGGAGCAGGGGCACCCTAGGGAGCAGTACTTC; CDR3: CSVEEQGHPREQYF; D: -; V: TRBV29-1; length: 14; size: -; J: TRBJ2-7
DNA: TGCGCCAGCAGTGAGGTCGGGGGTAAGGGGCCCCAGCATTTT; CDR3: CASSEVGGKGPQHF; D: -; V: TRBV10-2; length: 14; size: -; J: TRBJ1-5
DNA: TGTGCCAGCAGTGCCAGGAAGGGCGGGGATACGCAGTATTTT; CDR3: CASSARKGGDTQYF; D: -; V: TRBV2; length: 14; size: -; J: TRBJ2-3
DNA: TGTGCTAGTGGTCCGGGACTCCAAGCAGGCGAGACCCAGTACTTC; CDR3: CASGPGLQAGETQYF; D: -; V: TRBV12-5; length: 15; size: -; J: TRBJ2-5
DNA: TGTGCCAGCAGCGAGAAGATTGGGGGGGCCCCTTTAGTTTTC; CDR3: CASSEKIGGAPLVF; D: -; V: TRBV9; length: 14; size: -; J: TRBJ2-7
DNA: TGTGCCAGCAGTTTAGGTGGGACTAGCGGGAAATCCTACGAGCAGTACTTC; CDR3: CASSLGGTSGKSYEQYF; D: TRBD2; V: TRBV28; length: 17; size: -; J: TRBJ2-7
DNA: TGTGCCAGCTCACAGGGGACAGGCACAGATACGCAGTATTTT; CDR3: CASSQGTGTDTQYF; D: TRBD1; V: TRBV18; length: 14; size: -; J: TRBJ2-3
DNA: TGTGCCAGCAGCGTAGTAGGGAAATCCCAAGAGACCCAGTACTTC; CDR3: CASSVVGKSQETQYF; D: -; V: TRBV9; length: 15; size: -; J: TRBJ2-5
DNA: TGTGCCAGCCGGACAGGGTACGAGCAGTACTTC; CDR3: CASRTGYEQYF; D: TRBD1; V: TRBV27; length: 11; size: -; J: TRBJ2-7
DNA: TGTGCCAGCAGCCCGAGATCTAGCGGGAGTGGGACCGGGGAGCTGTTTTTT; CDR3: CASSPRSSGSGTGELFF; D: TRBD2; V: TRBV7-3; length: 17; size: -; J: TRBJ2-2
DNA: TGTGCCAGCAGCGGAGGGTCGAGGGGGGAGTATGGCTACACCTTC; CDR3: CASSGGSRGEYGYTF; D: -; V: TRBV7-9; length: 15; size: few; J: TRBJ1-2
DNA: TGTGCCAGCAGCTTAGCGCCCCTAGGTAGCAATCAGCCCCAGCATTTT; CDR3: CASSLAPLGSNQPQHF; D: -; V: TRBV7-2; length: 16; size: -; J: TRBJ1-5
DNA: TGTGCCTTAAGGGAGAGTAATGAGCAGTTCTTC; CDR3: CALRESNEQFF; D: -; V: TRBV6-5; length: 11; size: -; J: TRBJ2-1
DNA: TGCGCCAGCAGCTTGGACGGGACAGGGATCACTGAAGCTTTCTTT; CDR3: CASSLDGTGITEAFF; D: TRBD1; V: TRBV5-1; length: 15; size: once; J: TRBJ1-1
DNA: TGTGCCAGTAGTCTCTCGAGTGAGCAGTTCTTC; CDR3: CASSLSSEQFF; D: -; V: TRBV19; length: 11; size: -; J: TRBJ2-1
DNA: TGTGCCAGCATCGGAATTTCCTACGAGCAGTACTTC; CDR3: CASIGISYEQYF; D: -; V: TRBV6-1; length: 12; size: -; J: TRBJ2-7
DNA: TGCGCCAGCAGCTTGGGGTGGGGCACAGATACGCAGTATTTT; CDR3: CASSLGWGTDTQYF; D: -; V: TRBV5-1; length: 14; size: -; J: TRBJ2-3
DNA: TGTGCCACCCTAGCGGATTCCTACAATGAGCAGTTCTTC; CDR3: CATLADSYNEQFF; D: TRBD2; V: TRBV7-9; length: 13; size: -; J: TRBJ2-1
DNA: TGTGCCAGCAGCTTAGGGTTTCCAGATACGCAGTATTTT; CDR3: CASSLGFPDTQYF; D: -; V: TRBV11-3; length: 13; size: -; J: TRBJ2-3
DNA: TGTGCCAGCAGTTCACCCGGACTAGCGAGCCACGAGCAGTACTTC; CDR3: CASSSPGLASHEQYF; D: TRBD2; V: TRBV27; length: 15; size: -; J: TRBJ2-7
DNA: TGTGCCAGCAGTTCAGCGACAGGGCCGTATGGCTACACCTTC; CDR3: CASSSATGPYGYTF; D: TRBD1; V: TRBV27; length: 14; size: large; J: TRBJ1-2
DNA: TGTGCCAGCAGCTTAGTGCCTAGCGGGGGTGTCAAAAACATTCAGTACTTC; CDR3: CASSLVPSGGVKNIQYF; D: TRBD2; V: TRBV7-8; length: 17; size: -; J: TRBJ2-4
DNA: TGTGCCAGTAGTATGGTGTGGGGAGAACCTAACTATGGCTACACCTTC; CDR3: CASSMVWGEPNYGYTF; D: -; V: TRBV19; length: 16; size: -; J: TRBJ1-2